The 28 T cell receptor beta chains below were found in one sample sequenced in a study of T cells after yellow fever vaccination. In TCRdb, the 5' RACE reads were re-called with MiXCR into one record per CDR3 protein. The table has some 340,000 distinct CDR3 sequences, about 10% seen once; the top ten hold about 3%. The specimen was CD4+ T cells sorted from PBMCs, collected 45 days after the yellow fever booster vaccination. The receptors were sampled from a man in his late teens or twenties who received the YFV17D yellow fever vaccine.

This chain joins TRBV5-4 and TRBJ2-5, with a weak D call TRBD2 (6 bases). V was clipped by 4 bases and J by 0 bases, with 13 bases between them. The length of the CDR3 is 15 residues. Germline V lookup: CDR1 SGHNT, CDR2 YYREEE (reference sequence). The DNA for the CDR3 is TGTGCCAGCAGCGGAAGCGGGCCGGACCAAGAGACCCAGTACTTC. Amino acid sequence: CASSGSGPDQETQYF.

The chain has TRBV29-1 and TRBJ2-5; 9 bases are a match to TRBD2. Trimming at V came to 2 bases and at J to 13 bases, leaving 11 bases not matched to a gene. Per the germline V gene, CDR1 is SQVTM and CDR2 is ANQGSEA. The CDR3 runs to 13 residues. The CDR3 DNA is TGCAGCGTTGAAATGGGTAGCGGGGGAGCCTCGTACTTC. Protein: CSVEMGSGGASYF.

There are a few counts of this clonotype. The chain joins TRBV19 to TRBJ2-2; no firm D call. V lost 5 bases and J lost 5, with 9 bases in between. Germline V gene sequence: CDR1 LNHDA, CDR2 SQIVND (reference sequence). The CDR3 spans 13 residues. CDR3 DNA sequence: TGTGCCAGTAGTCTATGGAAGACCGGGGAGCTGTTTTTT. As protein: CASSLWKTGELFF.

The J gene is TRBJ2-1, the V gene TRBV12-3 or TRBV12-4, with 8 positions matching TRBD1. V was pared by 7 bases and J by 6 bases, with 11 bases of the junction left unmatched. This CDR3 comprises 15 residues. The CDR3: CASTLTGVRSNEQFF. In DNA, the CDR3 is TGTGCCAGCACCCTGACAGGGGTCAGATCCAATGAGCAGTTCTTC.

In its sample, this clonotype was seen many times. V usage is TRBV10-3 and J usage is TRBJ1-4, with unresolved D. The CDR3 is made up of 15 amino acids. Germline values: CDR1 ENHRY, CDR2 SYGVKD. The V and J ends lost 0 bases and 4 bases respectively, with 9 bases between them. The DNA for the CDR3 is TGTGCCATCAGTGAGTCGACACGGAGTAATGAAAAACTGTTTTTT. It is translated as CAISESTRSNEKLFF.

The J gene is TRBJ2-7, the V gene TRBV20-1; no firm D call. V gave up 3 bases and J gave up 3 bases, with 12 bases separating them. This CDR3 is 13 amino acids long. CDR1 and CDR2 (germline): DFQATT, SNEGSKA (reference sequence). CDR3 nucleotides: TGCAGTGCTAGTAGTCAGCTGGGCTACGAGCAGTACTTC. It specifies CSASSQLGYEQYF.

This clonotype appeared a few times. The genes are TRBV12-3 or TRBV12-4 and TRBJ2-1, with TRBD2 matching 11 bases. This CDR3 spans 16 amino acids. The V and J ends lost 6 bases and 10 bases, in that order; junction bases with no gene match: 14. The CDR3 reads CASRAWGASGGREQFF. The CDR3 DNA reads TGTGCCAGCAGGGCTTGGGGAGCTAGCGGGGGGAGAGAGCAGTTCTTC.

This chain uses TRBV5-1 with TRBJ1-1; weak D call: TRBD1 (5 bases). The CDR3 runs 16 residues. Deletions cut 1 base from V and 1 base from J, with 14 bases between. Germline assignment: CDR1 SGHRS and CDR2 YFSETQ. CDR3 nucleotide sequence: TGCGCCAGCAGCTTGTATGGGGGAGAAGGGAACACTGAAGCTTTCTTT. Translation gives CASSLYGGEGNTEAFF.

This clonotype occurred many times. The gene calls are TRBV20-1 and TRBJ2-5; TRBD1 or TRBD2 may be the D gene (5 bases each). This CDR3 has 12 residues. Germline V lookup: CDR1 DFQATT, CDR2 SNEGSKA (reference sequence). The V gene lost 5 bases and the J gene lost 2 bases, with 9 bases spanning the gap. The CDR3 nucleotides are TGCAGTGCTTCCGGGGCACAAGAGACCCAGTACTTC. Translation: CSASGAQETQYF.

The chain is built from TRBV29-1 and TRBJ1-1; the D gene is possibly TRBD1 (6 bases). This CDR3 contains 15 residues. Trimming removed 5 bases at V and 5 bases at J, with 21 bases between. Germline V gene sequence: CDR1 SQVTM, CDR2 ANQGSEA. The CDR3 coding sequence is TGCAGCGTTAATTACTCGGGACGGAGGGGGACTGAAGCTTTCTTT. Translated, it gives CSVNYSGRRGTEAFF.

This clonotype was seen many times. V and J are TRBV11-2 and TRBJ1-4; D remains ambiguous. This CDR3 region has 14 residues. Germline values: CDR1 SGHAT, CDR2 FQNNGV. V lost 0 bases, J lost 8 bases, and 10 bases lay in between. CDR3 DNA: TGTGCCAGCAGCTTAGATCGTAGTGTGGAAAAACTGTTTTTT. Encoded protein: CASSLDRSVEKLFF. Looking up the rest from reference TRBV11-2 and TRBJ1-4 gives the full variable domain: EAGVAQSPRYKIIEKRQSVAFWCNPISGHATLYWYQQILGQGPKLLIQFQNNGVVDDSQLPKDRFSAERLKGVDSTLKIQPAKLEDSAVYLCASSLDRSVEKLFFGSGTQLSVL.

In its sample, this clonotype was seen many times. The rearrangement joins TRBV5-5 to TRBJ2-3; D perhaps matches TRBD1 (6 bases). The germline CDR1 and CDR2 sequences are SGHKS and YYEKEE (reference sequence). The CDR3 is made up of 15 amino acids. Trimming took 0 bases from V and 3 from J, leaving 11 bases between them. The chain's CDR3 is CASSLVQGQTDTQYF. The CDR3 region has the DNA TGTGCCAGCAGCTTGGTACAGGGTCAGACAGATACGCAGTATTTT. Based on the CDR3 plus reference TRBV5-5 and TRBJ2-3, the full variable domain is DAGVTQSPTHLIKTRGQQVTLRCSPISGHKSVSWYQQVLGQGPQFIFQYYEKEERGRGNFPDRFSARQFPNYSSELNVNALLLGDSALYLCASSLVQGQTDTQYFGPGTRLTVL.

J is TRBJ1-4 and V is TRBV5-4; D is possibly TRBD1 (5 bases). Germline CDR1 SGHNT, CDR2 YYREEE (reference sequence). Trimming cost V 2 bases and J 7 bases, with 15 bases left between them. CDR3 size: 15 residues. CDR3 in DNA: TGTGCCAGCAGCTTCGGCGACAGTAGAGGTGAAAAACTGTTTTTT. Its translation is CASSFGDSRGEKLFF. Based on the CDR3 plus reference TRBV5-4 and TRBJ1-4, the full variable domain is ETGVTQSPTHLIKTRGQQVTLRCSSQSGHNTVSWYQQALGQGPQFIFQYYREEENGRGNFPPRFSGLQFPNYSSELNVNALELDDSALYLCASSFGDSRGEKLFFGSGTQLSVL.

This chain connects TRBV6-5 to TRBJ1-4; D is perhaps TRBD1 (5 bases). Between the trimmed V and J ends, which lost 0 bases and 8 bases, there was a span of 13 bases. This CDR3 region has 15 residues. The germline CDR1 and CDR2 sequences are MNHEY and SVGAGI. This CDR3 reads CASSYSLGEEEKLFF. The CDR3, as DNA: TGTGCCAGCAGTTACTCTTTGGGGGAAGAAGAAAAACTGTTTTTT.

This chain uses TRBV5-1 with TRBJ1-2, with D possibly matching TRBD1 (6 bases). This CDR3 has 15 amino acids. Germline CDR1 SGHRS, CDR2 YFSETQ. V was clipped by 1 base and J by 4 bases, with 14 bases between them. The CDR3 nucleotides are TGCGCCAGCAGCTTGTTTTCAGACAGGAGCTATGGCTACACCTTC. It encodes CASSLFSDRSYGYTF.

V usage is TRBV4-1 and J usage is TRBJ2-5, with TRBD2 matching over 16 bases. The length of the CDR3 is 18 residues. V dropped 3 bases and J dropped 1; count of bases not matched to a gene: 5. CDR1 is MGHRA, CDR2 YSYEKL, per germline. CDR3 bases: TGCGCCAGCAGCCACGCCGGGACTAGCGGGGGGGTCCAAGAGACCCAGTACTTC. Translation: CASSHAGTSGGVQETQYF.

This clonotype has only one observation. The chain employs TRBV7-3 and TRBJ2-1, with 10 bases that match TRBD2. Germline CDR1 and CDR2: SGHTA and FQGTGA. V lost 5 bases, J lost 9 bases, and 10 bases stayed unmatched. The CDR3 is 15 residues long. The CDR3 DNA sequence: TGTGCCAGCAGCATTCCGGGACTAGCGCCTCCTGAGCAGTTCTTC. Translating gives CASSIPGLAPPEQFF.

V usage is TRBV4-2 and J usage is TRBJ2-2; 9 nucleotides line up with TRBD1. The V segment lost 0 bases and the J segment 4 bases; nucleotides outside the gene matches: 3. Germline V gene data show CDR1 as LGHNA and CDR2 as YNFKEQ. CDR3 length equals 16 residues. CDR3 protein: CASSQDHRGRTGELFF. CDR3 DNA: TGTGCCAGCAGCCAAGATCACAGGGGGCGCACCGGGGAGCTGTTTTTT.

Remarks on this clonotype: Just one base apart from a much larger clone, this may be a read error. The V and J genes are TRBV29-1 and TRBJ1-1, with a tentative D call TRBD1 (5 bases). CDR3 size: 12 residues. V shed 3 bases and J shed 0 bases, with 5 bases lying between them. CDR1 SQVTM and CDR2 ANQGSEA come from the germline V gene. The CDR3 reads CSVETVNTEAFF. The CDR3 DNA reads as TGCAGCGTTGAGACAGTGAACACTGAAGCTTTCTTT.

This clonotype was seen repeatedly, ten times or more. The V gene is TRBV5-1, the J gene TRBJ2-1, with TRBD2 identical over 13 bases. Unmatched junction bases numbered 6, after V lost 3 bases and J lost 3 bases. The CDR3 has 17 residues. CDR1 SGHRS and CDR2 YFSETQ come from the germline V gene. The CDR3 sequence is CASSSRLAGGLYNEQFF. The CDR3 DNA reads as TGCGCCAGCAGCTCCCGACTAGCGGGGGGTCTCTACAATGAGCAGTTCTTC.

V usage is TRBV3-1 and J usage is TRBJ1-1; 7 bases match TRBD1. V shed 8 bases and J 4 bases; nucleotides not matched to a gene: 4. Germline CDR1 LGHDT, CDR2 YNNKEL (reference sequence). This CDR3 contains 12 residues. CDR3 sequence (DNA): TGTGCCAGCGGACAGGCGGCCACTGAAGCTTTCTTT. Its translation is CASGQAATEAFF.

The chain recombines TRBV10-2 with TRBJ2-2, with 10 bases fitting TRBD1. The CDR3 totals 16 residues. CDR1 and CDR2 from the germline V gene are WSHSY and SAAADI. J was trimmed by 7 bases and V by 7 bases; bases with no gene match: 12. CDR3: CASTRGDRGIGGELFF. The CDR3 nucleotides are TGCGCCAGCACCCGAGGGGACAGGGGAATAGGCGGGGAGCTGTTTTTT.

This clonotype was found a few times. The J gene is TRBJ2-5, the V gene TRBV20-1; 9 bases fit TRBD2. The CDR3 length is 12 residues. Germline CDR1 is DFQATT and CDR2 is SNEGSKA (reference sequence). J lost 1 base, V lost 6 bases, and 0 bases had no gene match. The CDR3 DNA reads TGCAGTGCAGCGGGGGGCCAAGAGACCCAGTACTTC. This encodes CSAAGGQETQYF.

The rearrangement links TRBV4-1 to TRBJ2-7; D is unresolved. V dropped 0 bases and J dropped 3 bases, with 6 bases sitting between them. CDR3 length equals 13 residues. The V gene's germline CDR1 is MGHRA and CDR2 YSYEKL. CDR3 DNA sequence: TGCGCCAGCAGCCAAGATATGAACTACGAGCAGTACTTC. Translating it yields CASSQDMNYEQYF.

The sample holds many counts of this clonotype. The rearrangement uses TRBV7-2 and TRBJ2-7; D is unclear. V dropped 3 bases and J dropped 4 bases, with 10 bases sitting between them. Germline CDR1 SGHTA, CDR2 FQGNSA. The CDR3 runs 13 residues. This CDR3 is CASSLSVNYEQYF. CDR3 coding DNA: TGTGCCAGCAGCTTGAGCGTGAATTACGAGCAGTACTTC.

Only a few counts were recorded for this clonotype. The chain combines TRBV28 with TRBJ1-5; 7 nucleotides match TRBD1. The CDR3 runs to 19 residues. Germline CDR1 is MDHEN and CDR2 is SYDVKM. V shed 1 base and J 6 bases; nucleotides not matched to a gene: 18. CDR3 DNA sequence: TGTGCCAGCAGTTTATTTCGTTATCCCATTAAGGGGGCGGGTCAGCCCCAGCATTTT. The encoded protein is CASSLFRYPIKGAGQPQHF.

This clonotype was observed a handful of times. The rearrangement links TRBV3-1 to TRBJ2-5, with unresolved D. CDR3 length: 12 amino acids. Germline-derived CDR1 and CDR2 are LGHDT and YNNKEL (reference sequence). V lost 1 base to trimming and J lost 6 bases, with 6 bases between them. DNA for the CDR3: TGTGCCAGCAGCCAAGTAAGGCAGACCCAGTACTTC. Residues: CASSQVRQTQYF.

The chain uses TRBV28 and TRBJ1-2, with D unresolved. V lost 5 bases and J lost 10, with 11 bases in between. Germline V gene data show CDR1 as MDHEN and CDR2 as SYDVKM. There are 11 residues in the CDR3. In DNA, the CDR3 is TGTGCCAGCAGTCCCGATAGGGCCTACACCTTC. It codes for CASSPDRAYTF.